Presented here are 31 T cell receptor beta chains from one specimen sequenced in a study of identical twins. MiXCR was run by TCRdb on the 5' RACE reads, yielding one entry per CDR3 protein. The sample has 700,000 to 950,000 distinct CDR3 sequences; about 12% are singletons. These data are also associated with another study on yellow fever vaccine responses in identical twins.

Sequencing input: PBMCs. All receptors derive from a woman aged 18-29 years in good health.

This chain links TRBV10-3 with TRBJ2-5, with TRBD2 identical over 11 bases. Germline CDR1 reads ENHRY; CDR2 reads SYGVKD. Losses at the gene ends were 2 bases for V and 1 base for J; bases not matched to a gene: 6. This CDR3 has 17 amino acids. CDR3 sequence: CAISEADGTSGQETQYF. DNA for the CDR3: TGTGCCATCAGTGAGGCTGACGGGACTAGCGGCCAAGAGACCCAGTACTTC.

This clonotype was detected a few times. The chain couples TRBV7-6 to TRBJ1-4; 8 bases align to TRBD1. V shed 1 base, J shed 7 bases, and the junction held 5 bases outside the gene matches. The CDR3 contains 15 residues. CDR1 SGHVS and CDR2 FNYEAQ come from the germline V gene. The CDR3 reads CASSLETGAGEKLFF. CDR3 DNA: TGTGCCAGCAGCTTAGAGACAGGGGCGGGTGAAAAACTGTTTTTT. Variable domain in full (rest from reference TRBV7-6 and TRBJ1-4): GAGVSQSPRYKVTKRGQDVALRCDPISGHVSLYWYRQALGQGPEFLTYFNYEAQQDKSGLPNDRFSAERPEGSISTLTIQRTEQRDSAMYRCASSLETGAGEKLFFGSGTQLSVL.

The chain has TRBV15 and TRBJ2-3; TRBD2 is a possible D gene (5 bases). Germline V gene data show CDR1 as LNHNV and CDR2 as YYDKDF (reference sequence). The CDR3 runs to 16 residues. V was clipped by 5 bases and J by 0 bases, with 15 bases between them. The CDR3 bases are TGTGCCACCAGCCATAGGACTGGAACTAGCACAGATACGCAGTATTTT. Translated: CATSHRTGTSTDTQYF.

This clonotype has only a few counts. The V gene is TRBV20-1, the J gene TRBJ2-5, with D maybe TRBD1 (7 bases). Germline V gene data show CDR1 as DFQATT and CDR2 as SNEGSKA (reference sequence). The germline V and J ends were trimmed by 0 bases and 4 bases, with 18 bases remaining between them. This CDR3 has 16 amino acids. CDR3 residues: CSARDFRVQGGETQYF. CDR3 DNA: TGCAGTGCTAGAGATTTTCGGGTGCAGGGGGGAGAGACCCAGTACTTC.

This clonotype was seen more than once but under ten times. The CDR3 DNA reads TGTGCCAGCTTAGGATGGAGCACAGATACGCAGTATTTT. Amino acid sequence: CASLGWSTDTQYF. The chain links TRBV4-2 to TRBJ2-3; no clear D gene. Trimming cost V 8 bases and J 0 bases, with 9 bases left between them. This CDR3 has 13 residues. Germline V CDR1 and CDR2: LGHNA, YNFKEQ.

V gene TRBV20-1 combines with J gene TRBJ2-5, with D possibly TRBD1 on 5 matching bases. V was trimmed by 6 bases and J by 7 bases, leaving 18 bases between them. Per the germline V gene, CDR1 is DFQATT and CDR2 is SNEGSKA (reference sequence). CDR3 length: 13 residues. The CDR3 region has the DNA TGCAGTGCCCCCCTGGTGGGGCCGGGGACCCAGTACTTC. As protein: CSAPLVGPGTQYF.

This clonotype appeared a few times. CDR3 protein: CATSRDGPQVSGNTIYF. Here the CDR3 DNA reads TGTGCCACCAGCAGAGATGGGCCCCAGGTCTCTGGAAACACCATATATTTT. The genes are TRBV15 and TRBJ1-3; D remains unclear. The CDR3 length is 17 residues. Germline V gives CDR1 LNHNV, CDR2 YYDKDF (reference sequence). V was clipped by 0 bases and J by 0 bases, with 12 bases between them.

This clonotype was seen at least ten times. This sequence joins TRBV24-1 and TRBJ2-5, with 8 positions matching TRBD2. CDR1 and CDR2 from the germline V gene are KGHDR and SFDVKD. V was pared by 5 bases and J by 0 bases, with 7 bases of the junction left unmatched. The CDR3 sequence is 16 residues long. DNA of the CDR3: TGTGCCACCAGTGTCATCCGCGGGGGGTACCAAGAGACCCAGTACTTC. Its protein product is CATSVIRGGYQETQYF.

The sample holds many counts of this clonotype. For the CDR3, the DNA is TGTGCCAGCTCACCGACTAGCGGGTACGAGCAGTACGTC. Translation gives CASSPTSGYEQYV. The rearrangement uses TRBV18 and TRBJ2-7; 10 bases are shared with TRBD2. Germline V gene sequence: CDR1 KGHSH, CDR2 LQKENI. This CDR3 comprises 13 residues. Losses at the gene ends were 3 bases for V and 4 bases for J; bases not matched to a gene: 0.

This clonotype occurred a few times. The chain couples TRBV19 to TRBJ2-7; 10 positions agree with TRBD2. Germline assignment: CDR1 LNHDA and CDR2 SQIVND (reference sequence). The CDR3 has 18 residues. The V and J ends lost 3 bases and 1 base, in that order; junction bases with no gene match: 12. CDR3 loop: CASSIGFLAGVQSYEQYF. The CDR3 DNA reads TGTGCCAGTAGTATCGGTTTCCTAGCGGGAGTGCAGTCCTACGAGCAGTACTTC.

This clonotype turned up a few times. The chain is built from TRBV7-9 and TRBJ1-4, with a possible D match to TRBD1 (6 bases). Germline V gene data show CDR1 as SEHNR and CDR2 as FQNEAQ (reference sequence). The CDR3 spans 14 residues. Trimming cost V 5 bases and J 1 base, with 8 bases left between them. Here the CDR3 reads CASSTDRTNEKLFF. The CDR3 coding sequence is TGTGCCAGCAGCACGGACAGAACTAATGAAAAACTGTTTTTT.

In DNA form, the CDR3 reads TGTGCCAGCAGCCCCCTGTCTACTTCGGGGGTTAACTCCTACAATGAGCAGTTCTTC. Protein product: CASSPLSTSGVNSYNEQFF. The chain uses TRBV11-1 and TRBJ2-1; perhaps TRBD2 as D (6 bases). The CDR3 sequence is 19 residues long. The V gene lost 5 bases and the J gene lost 0 bases, with 23 bases spanning the gap. Per germline, CDR1 SGHAT and CDR2 FQDESV (reference sequence). The full variable domain, rest sourced from reference TRBV11-1 and TRBJ2-1, is EAEVAQSPRYKITEKSQAVAFWCDPISGHATLYWYRQILGQGPELLVQFQDESVVDDSQLPKDRFSAERLKGVDSTLKIQPAELGDSAMYLCASSPLSTSGVNSYNEQFFGPGTRLTVL.

In its sample, this clonotype was seen once. V gene TRBV6-1 combines with J gene TRBJ2-4; 7 nucleotides agree with TRBD2. Looked up from germline, CDR1 is MNHNS and CDR2 is SASEGT. This CDR3 is built from 16 residues. The ends lost 3 bases at V and 5 bases at J; junction bases unmatched: 10. The CDR3 region is CASSERTRFLQNIQYF. CDR3 nucleotide sequence: TGTGCCAGCAGTGAGCGGACTAGGTTTCTACAAAACATTCAGTACTTC.

The J gene is TRBJ2-5, the V gene TRBV5-1; the D gene could be TRBD1 or TRBD2 (5 bases each). CDR1 and CDR2 from the germline V gene are SGHRS and YFSETQ. V was cut by 5 bases and J by 5 bases, with 13 bases left in between. CDR3 length: 13 residues. In DNA form, the CDR3 reads TGCGCCAGCAGTATCGCGAGGGGTGAGACCCAGTACTTC. Its protein is CASSIARGETQYF.

This clonotype was seen ten or more times. The chain couples TRBV2 to TRBJ2-7; no clear D gene. CDR1 and CDR2 (germline): SNHLY, FYNNEI. Between the trimmed V and J ends, which lost 8 bases and 4 bases, there was a span of 15 bases. CDR3 size: 13 residues. In DNA form, the CDR3 reads TGTGCCAGCCCCGTCCGGGCCTCGTACGAGCAGTACTTC. Protein: CASPVRASYEQYF. Drawing the rest from reference TRBV2 and TRBJ2-7, the complete variable domain is EPEVTQTPSHQVTQMGQEVILRCVPISNHLYFYWYRQILGQKVEFLVSFYNNEISEKSEIFDDQFSVERPDGSNFTLKIRSTKLEDSAMYFCASPVRASYEQYFGPGTRLTVT.

This clonotype was counted many times. The J gene is TRBJ1-1, the V gene TRBV13; D call uncertain. The CDR3 sequence is 13 residues long. Trimming left V 1 base short and J 4 bases short, with 7 bases between. Per the germline V gene, CDR1 is PRHDT and CDR2 is FYEKMQ (reference sequence). DNA of the CDR3: TGTGCCAGCAGCTTAGAGGAGGGCACTGAAGCTTTCTTT. Protein product: CASSLEEGTEAFF.

This clonotype has just a few counts. The rearrangement uses TRBV11-1 and TRBJ2-7, with D possibly TRBD1 on 6 matching bases. The CDR3 runs 18 residues. Germline assignment: CDR1 SGHAT and CDR2 FQDESV (reference sequence). Trimming stripped 5 bases from V and 3 bases from J, with 26 bases between. CDR3 region: CASSPGRIPGQGFYEQYV. As DNA, the CDR3 is TGTGCCAGCAGCCCTGGTAGGATTCCGGGACAAGGATTCTACGAGCAGTACGTC.

The chain has TRBV4-1 and TRBJ1-5; TRBD1 agrees at 7 bases. The germline CDR1 and CDR2 sequences are MGHRA and YSYEKL. V trimming: 0 bases; J trimming: 2 bases; junction bases outside the gene matches: 1. The CDR3 contains 15 residues. This chain's CDR3 is CASSQDDRGNQPQHF. The CDR3 DNA reads TGCGCCAGCAGCCAAGACGACAGGGGCAATCAGCCCCAGCATTTT.

This CDR3 is CASSPYGGAYNEQFF. As DNA, the CDR3 is TGTGCCAGCAGCCCCTATGGGGGAGCGTACAATGAGCAGTTCTTC. The V gene is TRBV27, the J gene TRBJ2-1; D may be TRBD1 or TRBD2 (5 bases each). Deletions cut 6 bases from V and 4 bases from J, with 16 bases between. Germline values: CDR1 MNHEY, CDR2 SMNVEV (reference sequence). The CDR3 has 15 residues.

This CDR3 reads CSEKGSGTEAFF. CDR3 sequence (DNA): TGCAGTGAGAAGGGGAGTGGCACTGAAGCTTTCTTT. V is TRBV20-1 and J is TRBJ1-1; possible D gene TRBD1, 5 bases. V gave up 7 bases and J gave up 4 bases, with 13 bases separating them. The CDR3 runs to 12 residues. Per germline, CDR1 DFQATT and CDR2 SNEGSKA (reference sequence).

This clonotype was counted between two and nine times. The V gene is TRBV27, the J gene TRBJ2-1; D not certain. Germline values: CDR1 MNHEY, CDR2 SMNVEV (reference sequence). Trimming shortened V by 2 bases and J by 0 bases, and 8 bases separated the two germline ends. This CDR3 comprises 15 residues. CDR3 nucleotide sequence: TGTGCCAGCAGTTTAGTATTCAGCTCCTACAATGAGCAGTTCTTC. It translates to CASSLVFSSYNEQFF.

The rearrangement joins TRBV7-9 to TRBJ1-1; no clear D gene. Per the germline V gene, CDR1 is SEHNR and CDR2 is FQNEAQ (reference sequence). V lost 8 bases and J lost 1, with 14 bases in between. This CDR3 comprises 14 residues. The DNA for the CDR3 is TGTGCCAGCGTCGCCGAAGGTGGGAACACTGAAGCTTTCTTT. Translation: CASVAEGGNTEAFF.

This clonotype was seen at least ten times. This chain joins TRBV7-9 and TRBJ1-6; D remains unclear. Trimming cost V 5 bases and J 0 bases, with 11 bases left between them. CDR3 length: 16 amino acids. Germline values: CDR1 SEHNR, CDR2 FQNEAQ (reference sequence). CDR3 bases: TGTGCCAGCAGCAAAACCAGGAGCTCCTATAATTCACCCCTCCACTTT. As protein: CASSKTRSSYNSPLHF.

The chain links TRBV20-1 to TRBJ2-3; TRBD2 matches 10 bases. The ends lost 4 bases at V and 2 bases at J; junction bases unmatched: 6. Germline assignment: CDR1 DFQATT and CDR2 SNEGSKA (reference sequence). This CDR3 comprises 15 residues. The CDR3 is CSAISAGGDTDTQYF. The CDR3 DNA sequence: TGCAGTGCTATCTCAGCGGGGGGGGACACAGATACGCAGTATTTT.

In this sample, this clonotype turned up many times. The CDR3 region is CASGVSQPQHF. In DNA, the CDR3 is TGTGCCAGTGGGGTGAGTCAGCCCCAGCATTTT. The genes are TRBV10-3 and TRBJ1-5; D is unresolved. The CDR3 length is 11 residues. In germline, CDR1 is ENHRY, CDR2 SYGVKD. V gave up 10 bases and J gave up 6 bases, with 10 bases separating them.

This clonotype has more than one count but fewer than ten. The chain carries TRBV11-1 and TRBJ2-4; D ambiguous. CDR1 is SGHAT, CDR2 FQDESV, per germline (reference sequence). Trimming stripped 8 bases from V and 9 bases from J, with 17 bases between. This CDR3 is built from 13 residues. This CDR3 reads CASSVTPGVIQYF. The CDR3 region has the DNA TGTGCCAGCTCGGTGACACCGGGTGTCATTCAGTACTTC.

The chain couples TRBV20-1 to TRBJ2-1; TRBD1 agrees at 7 bases. This CDR3 comprises 15 residues. The V gene's germline CDR1 is DFQATT and CDR2 SNEGSKA (reference sequence). Unmatched junction bases numbered 12, after V lost 6 bases and J lost 4 bases. The chain's CDR3 is CSAKPLGGTYNEQFF. In DNA form, the CDR3 reads TGCAGTGCCAAGCCCTTAGGGGGCACGTACAATGAGCAGTTCTTC.

This clonotype was seen only a few times. This chain joins TRBV25-1 and TRBJ2-4; TRBD1 aligns across 8 bases. With 4 bases clipped from V and 7 bases from J, the junction kept 12 bases outside the gene matches. The germline gives CDR1 MGHDK, CDR2 SYGVNS. The CDR3 spans 16 residues. The CDR3 reads CASSGGRDRRFNIQYF. DNA of the CDR3: TGTGCCAGCAGTGGAGGCCGGGACAGGAGGTTTAACATTCAGTACTTC.

Only a few counts were recorded for this clonotype. Here the CDR3 reads CASSLTGTGDLVQYF. CDR3 in DNA: TGCGCCAGCAGCTTGACCGGGACAGGGGATTTGGTTCAGTACTTC. The chain combines TRBV5-1 with TRBJ2-4, with 10 bases lining up with TRBD1. Losses at the gene ends were 1 base for V and 11 bases for J; bases not matched to a gene: 9. The CDR3 loop spans 15 amino acids. From germline, CDR1 is SGHRS and CDR2 YFSETQ.

The gene calls are TRBV18 and TRBJ2-7; 7 bases match TRBD1. The CDR3 consists of 14 residues. Germline-derived CDR1 and CDR2 are KGHSH and LQKENI. V gave up 4 bases and J gave up 6 bases; unmatched junction bases: 9. The CDR3 DNA reads as TGTGCCAGCTCACAACAACGGACAGGCGGCGAGCAGTACTTC. Translated, it gives CASSQQRTGGEQYF.

This clonotype has a handful of counts. The CDR3 sequence: CASSQGHTGFEQYF. The CDR3 DNA reads TGTGCCAGCAGCCAAGGACACACAGGGTTCGAGCAGTACTTC. This chain connects TRBV3-1 to TRBJ2-7; TRBD1 might be the D (6 bases). Germline CDR1 reads LGHDT; CDR2 reads YNNKEL (reference sequence). The V and J ends lost 1 base and 6 bases respectively, with 13 bases between them. This CDR3 contains 14 residues.